A single count supports the clone carrying this T cell receptor (beta chain). Using a J-beta primer mix together with a sample-barcoded 5' primer, a second PCR was run for 7 to 11 cycles. TCRdb reprocessed the 5' RACE reads via MiXCR and lists one record per CDR3 protein. Found here are around 800,000 distinct CDR3 sequences, approximately 59% of them singletons; the top ten hold about 30%. The sample comes from a study of blood T cells in healthy people across ages. This CDR3 is 15 amino acids long. Germline V gene data show CDR1 as MNHEY and CDR2 as SVGAGI. V lost 5 bases, J lost 4 bases, and 15 bases lay in between.

Sequencing was done on a sample of blood. This chain links TRBV6-5 with TRBJ2-1; D possibly corresponds to TRBD1 (6 bases). The clonotype comes from a man aged 30 to 45 in good health. The CDR3 reads CASSKSRTVYNEQFF. Here the CDR3 DNA reads TGTGCCAGCAGTAAGTCGCGGACAGTTTACAATGAGCAGTTCTTC.